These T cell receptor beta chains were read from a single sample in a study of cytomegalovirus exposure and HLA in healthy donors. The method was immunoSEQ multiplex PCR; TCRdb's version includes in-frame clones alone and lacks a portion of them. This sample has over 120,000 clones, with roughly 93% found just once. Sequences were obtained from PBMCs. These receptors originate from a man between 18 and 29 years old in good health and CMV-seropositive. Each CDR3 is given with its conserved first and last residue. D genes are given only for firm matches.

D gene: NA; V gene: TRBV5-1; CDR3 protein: CASSFGRAYSDTQYF
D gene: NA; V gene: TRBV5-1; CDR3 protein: CASSLRGAGRTAENEQFF
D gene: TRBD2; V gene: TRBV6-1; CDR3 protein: CASSASGNPYEQYF
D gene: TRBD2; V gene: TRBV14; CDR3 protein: CASSQDLFVRSGTARESYNEQFF
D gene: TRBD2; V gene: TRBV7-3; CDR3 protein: CASSLSGTQETQYF
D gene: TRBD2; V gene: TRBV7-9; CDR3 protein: CASSLTGLVHEQFF
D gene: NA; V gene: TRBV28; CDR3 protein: CASSLGPRRSADTQYF
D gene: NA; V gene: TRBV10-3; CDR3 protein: CAISRSGVMNTEAFF
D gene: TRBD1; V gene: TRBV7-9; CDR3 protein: CASSLEGANSPLHF
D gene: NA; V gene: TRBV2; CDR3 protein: CASMVRADEQYF
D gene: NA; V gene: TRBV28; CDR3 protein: CASSPRSPYEQYF
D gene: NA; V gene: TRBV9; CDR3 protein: CASSVSPPRREKLFF
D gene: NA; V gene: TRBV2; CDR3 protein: CASSEEGGGPSGSPLHF
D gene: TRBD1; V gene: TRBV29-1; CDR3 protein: CSARGFRDRAFLDTQYF
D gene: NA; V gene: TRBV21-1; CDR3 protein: CASSRSVGGNTGELFF
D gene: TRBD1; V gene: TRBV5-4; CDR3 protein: CASRIQGASYEQYF
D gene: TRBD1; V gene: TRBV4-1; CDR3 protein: CASSQAPSGGWGYTF